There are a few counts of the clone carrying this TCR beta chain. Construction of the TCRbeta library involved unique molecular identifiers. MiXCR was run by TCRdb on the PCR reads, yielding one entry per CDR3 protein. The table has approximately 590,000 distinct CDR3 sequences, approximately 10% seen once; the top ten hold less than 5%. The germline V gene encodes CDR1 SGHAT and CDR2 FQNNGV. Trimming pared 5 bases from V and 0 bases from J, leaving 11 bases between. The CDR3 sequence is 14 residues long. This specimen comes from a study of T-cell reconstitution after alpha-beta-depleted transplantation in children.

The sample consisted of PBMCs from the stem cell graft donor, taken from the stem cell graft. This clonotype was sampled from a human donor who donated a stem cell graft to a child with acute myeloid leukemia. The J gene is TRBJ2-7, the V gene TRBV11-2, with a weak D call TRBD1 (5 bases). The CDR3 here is CASSPGLVSYEQYF. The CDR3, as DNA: TGTGCCAGCAGCCCAGGGCTGGTCTCCTACGAGCAGTACTTC.